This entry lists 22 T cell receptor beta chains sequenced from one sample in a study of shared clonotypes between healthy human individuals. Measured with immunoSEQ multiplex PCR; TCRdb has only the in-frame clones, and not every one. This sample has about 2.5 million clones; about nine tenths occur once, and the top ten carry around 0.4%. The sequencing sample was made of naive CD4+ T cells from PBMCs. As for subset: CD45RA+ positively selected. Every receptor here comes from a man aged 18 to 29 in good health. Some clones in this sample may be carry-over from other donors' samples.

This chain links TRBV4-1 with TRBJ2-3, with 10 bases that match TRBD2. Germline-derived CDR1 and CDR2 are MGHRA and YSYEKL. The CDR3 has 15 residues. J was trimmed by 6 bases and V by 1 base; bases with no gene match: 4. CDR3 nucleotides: TGCGCCAGCAGCCAAGCCGGGACTAGCGCCGATACGCAGTATTTT. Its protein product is CASSQAGTSADTQYF.

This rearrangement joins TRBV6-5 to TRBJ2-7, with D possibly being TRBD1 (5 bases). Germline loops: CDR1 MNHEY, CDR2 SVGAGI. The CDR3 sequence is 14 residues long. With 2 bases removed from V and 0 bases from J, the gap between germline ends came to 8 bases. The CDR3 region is CASSYQGFSYEQYF. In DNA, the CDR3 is TGTGCCAGCAGTTACCAGGGCTTCTCCTACGAGCAGTACTTC.

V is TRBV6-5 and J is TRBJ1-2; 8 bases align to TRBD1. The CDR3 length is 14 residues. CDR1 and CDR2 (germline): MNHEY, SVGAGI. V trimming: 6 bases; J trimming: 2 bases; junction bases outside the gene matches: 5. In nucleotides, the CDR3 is TGTGCCAGCAGAAAGACAGGGGCGAACTATGGCTACACCTTC. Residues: CASRKTGANYGYTF.

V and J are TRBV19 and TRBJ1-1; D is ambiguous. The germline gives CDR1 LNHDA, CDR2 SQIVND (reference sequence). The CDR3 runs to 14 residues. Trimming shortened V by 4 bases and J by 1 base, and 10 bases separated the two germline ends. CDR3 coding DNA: TGTGCCAGTAGTACAACCCCAGGGAACACTGAAGCTTTCTTT. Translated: CASSTTPGNTEAFF.

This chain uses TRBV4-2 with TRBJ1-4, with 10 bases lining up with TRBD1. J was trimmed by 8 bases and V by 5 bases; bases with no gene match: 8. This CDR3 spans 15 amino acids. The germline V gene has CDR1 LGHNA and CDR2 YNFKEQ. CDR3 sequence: CASSYEGQGYEKLFF. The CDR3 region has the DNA TGTGCCAGCAGCTACGAGGGACAGGGGTACGAAAAACTGTTTTTT.

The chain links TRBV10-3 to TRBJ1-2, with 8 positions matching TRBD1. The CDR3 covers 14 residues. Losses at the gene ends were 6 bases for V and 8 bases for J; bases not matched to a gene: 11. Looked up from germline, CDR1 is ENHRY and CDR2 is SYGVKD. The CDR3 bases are TGTGCCATCAGCCTAGGACAGGGTGTAGAAGGCTACACCTTC. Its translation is CAISLGQGVEGYTF.

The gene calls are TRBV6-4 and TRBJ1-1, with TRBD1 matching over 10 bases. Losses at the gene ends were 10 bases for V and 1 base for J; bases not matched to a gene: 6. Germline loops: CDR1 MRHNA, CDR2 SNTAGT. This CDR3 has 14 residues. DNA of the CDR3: TGTGCCACCCCGGGACAGGGGCCGAACACTGAAGCTTTCTTT. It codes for CATPGQGPNTEAFF.

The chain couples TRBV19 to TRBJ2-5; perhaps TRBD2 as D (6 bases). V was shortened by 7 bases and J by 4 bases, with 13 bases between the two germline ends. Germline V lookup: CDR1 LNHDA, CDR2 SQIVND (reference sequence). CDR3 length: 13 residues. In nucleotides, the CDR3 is TGTGCCAGTACGGAGCGGAGGGGAGAGACCCAGTACTTC. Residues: CASTERRGETQYF.

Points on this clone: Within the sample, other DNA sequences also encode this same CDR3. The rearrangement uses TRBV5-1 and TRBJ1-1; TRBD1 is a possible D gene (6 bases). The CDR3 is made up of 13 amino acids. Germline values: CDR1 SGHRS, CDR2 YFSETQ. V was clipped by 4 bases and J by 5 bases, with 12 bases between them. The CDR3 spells CASSLQGGTEAFF. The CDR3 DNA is TGCGCCAGCAGCCTACAGGGTGGAACTGAAGCTTTCTTT.

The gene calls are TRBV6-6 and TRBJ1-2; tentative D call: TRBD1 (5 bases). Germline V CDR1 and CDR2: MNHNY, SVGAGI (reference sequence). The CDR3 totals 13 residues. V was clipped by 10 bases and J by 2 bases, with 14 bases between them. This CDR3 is CATGARQNYGYTF. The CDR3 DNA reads TGTGCCACGGGAGCCCGACAGAACTATGGCTACACCTTC.

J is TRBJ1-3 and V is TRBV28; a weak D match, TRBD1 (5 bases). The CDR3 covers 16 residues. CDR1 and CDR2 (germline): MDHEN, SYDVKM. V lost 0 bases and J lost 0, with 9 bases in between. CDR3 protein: CASSLWGRISGNTIYF. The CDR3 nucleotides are TGTGCCAGCAGTTTATGGGGACGGATCTCTGGAAACACCATATATTTT.

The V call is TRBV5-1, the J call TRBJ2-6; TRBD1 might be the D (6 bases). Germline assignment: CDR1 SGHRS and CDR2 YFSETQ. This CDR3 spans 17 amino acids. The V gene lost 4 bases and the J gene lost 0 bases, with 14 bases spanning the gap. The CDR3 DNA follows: TGCGCCAGCAGCCAGGGGACGGGGAGCTCTGGGGCCAACGTCCTGACTTTC. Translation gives CASSQGTGSSGANVLTF.

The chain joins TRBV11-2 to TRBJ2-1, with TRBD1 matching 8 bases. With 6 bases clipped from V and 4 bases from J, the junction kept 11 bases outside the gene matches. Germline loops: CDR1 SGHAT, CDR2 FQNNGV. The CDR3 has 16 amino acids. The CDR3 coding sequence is TGTGCCAGCAGAGCCCTAATGGGACAGGCATACAATGAGCAGTTCTTC. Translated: CASRALMGQAYNEQFF.

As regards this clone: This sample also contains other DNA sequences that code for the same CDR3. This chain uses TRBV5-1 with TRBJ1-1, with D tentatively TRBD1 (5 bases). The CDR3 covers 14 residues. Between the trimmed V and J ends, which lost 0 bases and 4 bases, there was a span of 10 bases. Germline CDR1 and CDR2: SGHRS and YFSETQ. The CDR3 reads CASSLEQVGTEAFF. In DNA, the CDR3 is TGCGCCAGCAGCTTGGAACAGGTGGGCACTGAAGCTTTCTTT.

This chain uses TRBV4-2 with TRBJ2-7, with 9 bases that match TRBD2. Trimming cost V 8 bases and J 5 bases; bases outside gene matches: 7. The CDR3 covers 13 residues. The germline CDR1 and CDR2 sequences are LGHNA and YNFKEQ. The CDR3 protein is CASGGGGSHEQYF. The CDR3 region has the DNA TGTGCCAGCGGCGGGGGGGGTTCGCACGAGCAGTACTTC.

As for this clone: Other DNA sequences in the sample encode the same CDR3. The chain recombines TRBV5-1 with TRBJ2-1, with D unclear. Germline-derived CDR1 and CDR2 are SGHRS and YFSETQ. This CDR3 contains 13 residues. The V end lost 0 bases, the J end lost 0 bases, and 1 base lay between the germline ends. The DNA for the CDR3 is TGCGCCAGCAGCTTGGTCTCCTACAATGAGCAGTTCTTC. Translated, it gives CASSLVSYNEQFF.

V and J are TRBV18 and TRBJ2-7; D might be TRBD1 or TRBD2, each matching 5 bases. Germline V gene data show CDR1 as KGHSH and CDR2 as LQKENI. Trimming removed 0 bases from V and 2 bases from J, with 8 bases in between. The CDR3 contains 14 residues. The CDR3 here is CASSPPGPPYEQYF. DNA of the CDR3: TGTGCCAGCTCACCACCGGGACCACCCTACGAGCAGTACTTC. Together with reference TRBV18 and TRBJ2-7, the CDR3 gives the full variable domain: NAGVMQNPRHLVRRRGQEARLRCSPMKGHSHVYWYRQLPEEGLKFMVYLQKENIIDESGMPKERFSAEFPKEGPSILRIQQVVRGDSAAYFCASSPPGPPYEQYFGPGTRLTVT.

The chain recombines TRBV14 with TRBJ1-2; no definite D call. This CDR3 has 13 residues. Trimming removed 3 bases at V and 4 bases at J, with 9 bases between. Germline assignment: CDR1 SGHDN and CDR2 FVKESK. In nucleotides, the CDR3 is TGTGCCAGCAGCCAGACTACCAGCTATGGCTACACCTTC. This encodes CASSQTTSYGYTF.

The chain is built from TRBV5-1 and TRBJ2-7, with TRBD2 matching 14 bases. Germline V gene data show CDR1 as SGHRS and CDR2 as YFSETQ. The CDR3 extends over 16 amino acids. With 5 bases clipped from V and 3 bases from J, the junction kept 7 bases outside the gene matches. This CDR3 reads CASRTSGRAGYYEQYF. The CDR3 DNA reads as TGCGCCAGCAGGACTAGCGGGAGGGCCGGGTACTACGAGCAGTACTTC. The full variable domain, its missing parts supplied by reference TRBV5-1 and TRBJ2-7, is KAGVTQTPRYLIKTRGQQVTLSCSPISGHRSVSWYQQTPGQGLQFLFEYFSETQRNKGNFPGRFSGRQFSNSRSEMNVSTLELGDSALYLCASRTSGRAGYYEQYFGPGTRLTVT.

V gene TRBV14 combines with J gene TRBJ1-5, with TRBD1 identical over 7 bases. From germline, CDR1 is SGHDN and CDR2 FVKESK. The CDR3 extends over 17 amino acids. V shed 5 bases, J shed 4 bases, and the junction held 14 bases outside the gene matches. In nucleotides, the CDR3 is TGTGCCAGCAGCTCCTGCCCCGACAGGGCTATAAATCAGCCCCAGCATTTT. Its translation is CASSSCPDRAINQPQHF.

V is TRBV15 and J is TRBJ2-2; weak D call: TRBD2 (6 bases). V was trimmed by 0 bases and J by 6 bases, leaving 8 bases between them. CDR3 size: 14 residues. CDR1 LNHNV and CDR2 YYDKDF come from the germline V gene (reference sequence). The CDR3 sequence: CATSREWGAGELFF. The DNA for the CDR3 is TGTGCCACCAGCAGAGAGTGGGGGGCCGGGGAGCTGTTTTTT.

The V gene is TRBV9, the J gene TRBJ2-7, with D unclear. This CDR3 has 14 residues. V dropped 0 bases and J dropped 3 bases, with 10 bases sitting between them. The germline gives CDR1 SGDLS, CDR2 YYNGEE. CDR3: CASSVDYGNYEQYF. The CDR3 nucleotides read TGTGCCAGCAGCGTAGACTACGGTAACTACGAGCAGTACTTC.